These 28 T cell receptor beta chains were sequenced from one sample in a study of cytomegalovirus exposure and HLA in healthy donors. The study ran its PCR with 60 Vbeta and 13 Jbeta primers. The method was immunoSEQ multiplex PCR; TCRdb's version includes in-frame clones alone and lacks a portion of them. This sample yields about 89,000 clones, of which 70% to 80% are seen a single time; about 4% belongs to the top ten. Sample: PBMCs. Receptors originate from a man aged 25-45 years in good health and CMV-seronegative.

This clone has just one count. As DNA, the CDR3 is TGTGCCAGCAGCAGAGAGTTCAGGGCGTTCGAGCAGTACTTC. Amino acids: CASSREFRAFEQYF. The chain uses TRBV9 and TRBJ2-7, with TRBD1 as a possible D gene (5 bases). V was clipped by 4 bases and J by 6 bases, with 17 bases between them. Germline CDR1 reads SGDLS; CDR2 reads YYNGEE. The CDR3 length is 14 residues.

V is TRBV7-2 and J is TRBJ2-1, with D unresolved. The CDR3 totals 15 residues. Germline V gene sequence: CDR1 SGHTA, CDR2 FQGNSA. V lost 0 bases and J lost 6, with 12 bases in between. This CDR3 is CASSLAARTLNEQFF. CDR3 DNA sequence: TGTGCCAGCAGCTTAGCGGCTAGAACACTCAATGAGCAGTTCTTC.

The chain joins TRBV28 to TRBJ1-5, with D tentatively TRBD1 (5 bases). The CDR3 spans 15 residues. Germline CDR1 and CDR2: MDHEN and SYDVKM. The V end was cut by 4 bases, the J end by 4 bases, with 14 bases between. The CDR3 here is CASSSGLSTNQPQHF. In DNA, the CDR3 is TGTGCCAGCAGTTCGGGACTCTCTACGAATCAGCCCCAGCATTTT.

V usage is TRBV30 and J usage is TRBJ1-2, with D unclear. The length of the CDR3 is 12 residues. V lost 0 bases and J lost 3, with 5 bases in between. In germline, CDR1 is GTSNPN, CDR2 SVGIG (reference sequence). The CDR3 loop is CAWSVHYYGYTF. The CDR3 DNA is TGTGCCTGGAGTGTACATTACTATGGCTACACCTTC.

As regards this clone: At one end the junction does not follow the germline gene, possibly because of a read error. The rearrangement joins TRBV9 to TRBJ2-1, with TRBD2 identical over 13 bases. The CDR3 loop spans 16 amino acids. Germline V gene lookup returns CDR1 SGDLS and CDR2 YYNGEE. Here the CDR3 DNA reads TGTGCCAGCAGCCTCACTAGCGGGAGGGCCTATAATGAGCAGTTCTTC. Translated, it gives CASSLTSGRAYNEQFF.

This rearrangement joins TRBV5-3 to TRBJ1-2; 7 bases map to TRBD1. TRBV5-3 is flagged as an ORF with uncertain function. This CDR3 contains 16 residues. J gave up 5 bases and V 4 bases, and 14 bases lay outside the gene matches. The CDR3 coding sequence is TGTGCCAGAAGCAGGCCCCTAGGACAGGAGGCTTATGGCTACACCTTC. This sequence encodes CARSRPLGQEAYGYTF.

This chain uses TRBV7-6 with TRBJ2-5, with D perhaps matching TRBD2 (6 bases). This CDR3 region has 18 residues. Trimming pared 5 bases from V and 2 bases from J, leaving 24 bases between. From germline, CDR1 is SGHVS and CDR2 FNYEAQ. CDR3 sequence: CASSKERKGLAQQETQYF. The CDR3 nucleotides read TGTGCCAGCAGCAAAGAGAGGAAGGGCCTAGCGCAACAAGAGACCCAGTACTTC.

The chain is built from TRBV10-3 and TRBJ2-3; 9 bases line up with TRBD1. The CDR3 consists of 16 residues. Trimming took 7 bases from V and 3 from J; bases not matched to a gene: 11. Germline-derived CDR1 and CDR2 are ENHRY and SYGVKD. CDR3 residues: CAIIAQPGQGTDTQYF. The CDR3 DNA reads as TGTGCCATCATCGCGCAACCGGGACAGGGTACAGATACGCAGTATTTT.

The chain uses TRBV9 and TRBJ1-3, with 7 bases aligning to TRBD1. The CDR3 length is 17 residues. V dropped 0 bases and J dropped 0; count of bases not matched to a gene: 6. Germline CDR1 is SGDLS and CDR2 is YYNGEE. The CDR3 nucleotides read TGTGCCAGCAGCGTAGGGGACAGTTTATTCTCTGGAAACACCATATATTTT. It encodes CASSVGDSLFSGNTIYF. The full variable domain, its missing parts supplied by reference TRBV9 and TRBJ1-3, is DSGVTQTPKHLITATGQRVTLRCSPRSGDLSVYWYQQSLDQGLQFLIQYYNGEERAKGNILERFSAQQFPDLHSELNLSSLELGDSALYFCASSVGDSLFSGNTIYFGEGSWLTVV.

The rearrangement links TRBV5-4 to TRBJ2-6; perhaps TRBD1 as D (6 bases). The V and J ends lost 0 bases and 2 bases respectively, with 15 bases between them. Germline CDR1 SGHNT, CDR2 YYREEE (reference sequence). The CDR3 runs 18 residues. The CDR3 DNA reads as TGTGCCAGCAGCTTGGGACCGGGACACAATACTGGGGCCAACGTCCTGACTTTC. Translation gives CASSLGPGHNTGANVLTF.

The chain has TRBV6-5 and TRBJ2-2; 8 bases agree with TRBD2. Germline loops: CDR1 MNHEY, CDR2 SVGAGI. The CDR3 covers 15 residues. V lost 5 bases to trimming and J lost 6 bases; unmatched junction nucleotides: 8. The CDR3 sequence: CASSRPRGRPGELFF. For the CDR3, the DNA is TGTGCCAGCAGTAGACCTCGCGGGAGGCCCGGGGAGCTGTTTTTT.

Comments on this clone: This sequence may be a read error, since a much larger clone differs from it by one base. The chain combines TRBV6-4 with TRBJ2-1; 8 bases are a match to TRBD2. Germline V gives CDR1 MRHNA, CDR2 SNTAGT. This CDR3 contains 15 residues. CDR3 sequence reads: CASSASGSSYNGQFF. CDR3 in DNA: TGTGCCAGCAGTGCGAGCGGGAGTTCCTACAATGGGCAGTTCTTC.

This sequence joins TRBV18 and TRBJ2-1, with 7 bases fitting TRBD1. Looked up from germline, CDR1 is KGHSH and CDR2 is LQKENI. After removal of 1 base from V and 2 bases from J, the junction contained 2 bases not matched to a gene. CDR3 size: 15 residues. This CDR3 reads CASSPRQGAYNEQFF. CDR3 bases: TGTGCCAGCTCACCACGGCAGGGGGCCTACAATGAGCAGTTCTTC.

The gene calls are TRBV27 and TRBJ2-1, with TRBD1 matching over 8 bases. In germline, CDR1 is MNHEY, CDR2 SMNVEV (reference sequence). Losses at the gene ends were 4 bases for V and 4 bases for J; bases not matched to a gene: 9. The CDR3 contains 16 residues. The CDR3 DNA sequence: TGTGCCAGCAGTTCACCCGGGACAGGCAAATACAATGAGCAGTTCTTC. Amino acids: CASSSPGTGKYNEQFF.

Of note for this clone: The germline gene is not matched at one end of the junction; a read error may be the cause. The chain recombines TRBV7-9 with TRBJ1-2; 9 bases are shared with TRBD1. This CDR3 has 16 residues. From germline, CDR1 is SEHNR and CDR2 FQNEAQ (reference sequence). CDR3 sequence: CSSSLGTGFPHYGYTF. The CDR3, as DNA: TGTTCCAGCAGCTTAGGGACAGGGTTTCCACACTATGGCTACACCTTC.

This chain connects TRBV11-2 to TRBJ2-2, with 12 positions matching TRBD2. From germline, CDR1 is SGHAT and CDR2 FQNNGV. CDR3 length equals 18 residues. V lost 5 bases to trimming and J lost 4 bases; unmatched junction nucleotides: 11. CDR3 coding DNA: TGTGCCAGCAGCCCACGACTAGCGGGAGTGCTATTCACCGGGGAGCTGTTTTTT. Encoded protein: CASSPRLAGVLFTGELFF.

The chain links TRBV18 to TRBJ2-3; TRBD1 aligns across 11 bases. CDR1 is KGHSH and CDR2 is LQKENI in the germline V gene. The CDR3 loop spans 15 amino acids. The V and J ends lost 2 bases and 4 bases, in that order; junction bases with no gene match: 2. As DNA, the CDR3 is TGTGCCAGCTCACCAGGGACAGGGGGGTCAGATACGCAGTATTTT. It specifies CASSPGTGGSDTQYF.

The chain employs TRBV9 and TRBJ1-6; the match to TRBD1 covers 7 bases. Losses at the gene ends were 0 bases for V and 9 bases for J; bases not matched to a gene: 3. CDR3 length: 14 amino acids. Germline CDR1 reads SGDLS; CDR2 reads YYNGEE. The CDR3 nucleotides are TGTGCCAGCAGCGTAGCAGGGGGATTTTCACCCCTCCACTTT. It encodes CASSVAGGFSPLHF. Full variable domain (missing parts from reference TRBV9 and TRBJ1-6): DSGVTQTPKHLITATGQRVTLRCSPRSGDLSVYWYQQSLDQGLQFLIQYYNGEERAKGNILERFSAQQFPDLHSELNLSSLELGDSALYFCASSVAGGFSPLHFGNGTRLTVT.

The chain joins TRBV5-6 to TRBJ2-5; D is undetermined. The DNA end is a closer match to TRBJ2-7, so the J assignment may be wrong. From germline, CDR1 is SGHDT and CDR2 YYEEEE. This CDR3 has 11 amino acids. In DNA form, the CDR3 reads TGTGCCAGCAGCAGAAACTACGAGCAGTACTTC. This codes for CASSRNYEQYF.

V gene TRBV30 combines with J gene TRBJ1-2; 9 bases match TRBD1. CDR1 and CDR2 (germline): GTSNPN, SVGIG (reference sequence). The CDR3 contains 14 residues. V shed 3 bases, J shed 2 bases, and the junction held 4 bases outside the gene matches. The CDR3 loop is CAWSRTGENYGYTF. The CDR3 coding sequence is TGTGCCTGGAGCCGGACAGGGGAGAACTATGGCTACACCTTC.

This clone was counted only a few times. The CDR3 nucleotides are TGTGCCTGGAGTCGACAGGGGAGTCAGCCCCAGCATTTT. Amino acids: CAWSRQGSQPQHF. This sequence joins TRBV30 and TRBJ1-5, with 8 bases fitting TRBD1. The CDR3 is 13 amino acids. CDR1 is GTSNPN and CDR2 is SVGIG in the germline V gene (reference sequence). V dropped 2 bases and J dropped 6; count of bases not matched to a gene: 3.

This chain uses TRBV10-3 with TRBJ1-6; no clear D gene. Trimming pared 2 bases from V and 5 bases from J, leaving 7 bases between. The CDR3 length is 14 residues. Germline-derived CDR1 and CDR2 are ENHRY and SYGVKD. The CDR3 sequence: CAISEDTHNSPLHF. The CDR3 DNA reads TGTGCCATCAGTGAGGATACACATAATTCACCCCTCCACTTT.

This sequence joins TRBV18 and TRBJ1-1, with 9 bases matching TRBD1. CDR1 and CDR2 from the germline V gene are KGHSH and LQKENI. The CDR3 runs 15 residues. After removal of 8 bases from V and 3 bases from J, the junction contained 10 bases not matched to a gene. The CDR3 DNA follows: TGTGCCAGCGCGGGACAGGGAATGATGGACACTGAAGCTTTCTTT. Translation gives CASAGQGMMDTEAFF. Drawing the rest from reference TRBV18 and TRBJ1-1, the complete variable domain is NAGVMQNPRHLVRRRGQEARLRCSPMKGHSHVYWYRQLPEEGLKFMVYLQKENIIDESGMPKERFSAEFPKEGPSILRIQQVVRGDSAAYFCASAGQGMMDTEAFFGQGTRLTVV.

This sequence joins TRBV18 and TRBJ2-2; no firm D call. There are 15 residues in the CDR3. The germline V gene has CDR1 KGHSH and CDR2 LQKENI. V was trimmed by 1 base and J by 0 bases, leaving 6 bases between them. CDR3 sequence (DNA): TGTGCCAGCTCACCACTTCCATCGAACACCGGGGAGCTGTTTTTT. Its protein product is CASSPLPSNTGELFF.

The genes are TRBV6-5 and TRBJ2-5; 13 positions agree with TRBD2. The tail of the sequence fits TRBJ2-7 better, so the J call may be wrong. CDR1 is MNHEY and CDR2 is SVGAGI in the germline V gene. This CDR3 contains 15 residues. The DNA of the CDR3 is TGTGCCAGCAGTCACCGGACTAGCGGGAGTTCCGAGCAGTACTTC. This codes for CASSHRTSGSSEQYF.

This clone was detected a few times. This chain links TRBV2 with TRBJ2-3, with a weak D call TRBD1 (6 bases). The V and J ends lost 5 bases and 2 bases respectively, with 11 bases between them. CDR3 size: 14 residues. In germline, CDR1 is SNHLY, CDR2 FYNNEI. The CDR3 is CASSLQGPTDTQYF. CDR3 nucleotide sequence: TGTGCCAGCAGTCTACAGGGTCCCACAGATACGCAGTATTTT.

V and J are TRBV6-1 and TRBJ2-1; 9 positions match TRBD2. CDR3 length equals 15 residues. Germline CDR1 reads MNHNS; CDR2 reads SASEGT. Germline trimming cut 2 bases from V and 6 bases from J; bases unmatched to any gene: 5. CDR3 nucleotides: TGTGCCAGCAGTGAAATAGCGGGAGCATCCAATGAGCAGTTCTTC. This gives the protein CASSEIAGASNEQFF.

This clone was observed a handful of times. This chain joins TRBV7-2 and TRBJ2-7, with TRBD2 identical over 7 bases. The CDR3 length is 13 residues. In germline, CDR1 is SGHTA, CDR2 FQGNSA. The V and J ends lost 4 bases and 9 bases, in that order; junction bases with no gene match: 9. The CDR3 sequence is CASSYGTMGGQYF. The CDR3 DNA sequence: TGTGCCAGCAGCTACGGGACTATGGGCGGGCAGTACTTC.